Each of the 18 T cell receptor beta chains below was sequenced from the same sample in a study of cytomegalovirus exposure and HLA in healthy donors. The primer mix had 60 Vbeta and 13 Jbeta primers. Here immunoSEQ multiplex PCR was the method, and the copy in TCRdb shows in-frame clones only, minus some. The table includes around 200,000 clones, roughly 82% detected once. The sample comprised PBMCs. The receptors shown here come from a man in his forties in good health and CMV-seropositive.

The V call is TRBV28, the J call TRBJ1-2; TRBD1 might be the D (6 bases). Trimming stripped 3 bases from V and 4 bases from J, with 9 bases between. Germline loops: CDR1 MDHEN, CDR2 SYDVKM. The CDR3 extends over 13 amino acids. CDR3 sequence reads: CASSLGQTYGYTF. The CDR3 DNA reads as TGTGCCAGCAGTTTGGGACAAACCTATGGCTACACCTTC.

This chain links TRBV6-4 with TRBJ2-7; 7 bases are a match to TRBD1. The trim removed 2 bases at V and 4 bases at J, leaving 14 bases unmatched. The CDR3 length is 17 residues. CDR1 is MRHNA, CDR2 SNTAGT, per germline. In nucleotides, the CDR3 is TGTGCCAGCAGTGACCGCATCAACTTAGAGGGGGCTTACGAGCAGTACGTC. Translated, it gives CASSDRINLEGAYEQYV.

The rearrangement joins TRBV11-3 to TRBJ1-5; D call uncertain. The CDR3 spans 13 residues. CDR1 is SGHNT and CDR2 is YENEEA in the germline V gene. Trimming cost V 0 bases and J 6 bases, with 6 bases left between them. This chain's CDR3 is CASSLDSLQPQHF. The DNA of the CDR3 is TGTGCCAGCAGCTTAGACAGTCTTCAGCCCCAGCATTTT.

As concerns this clone: This likely comes from a read error, as the CDR3 has no conserved phenylalanine or tryptophan at its end. The DNA is left out, because the CDR3 cannot be placed on it with certainty; the CDR3 is given as TCRdb lists it. V gene TRBV13 combines with J gene TRBJ1-6; the tabulated D call, TRBD1, remains unverified against the DNA. Ends included, the CDR3 has 8 residues. Germline CDR1 PRHDT, CDR2 FYEKMQ (reference sequence). CDR3 sequence: CASRGETN.

This clone was counted a few times. The V and J genes are TRBV30 and TRBJ2-2; TRBD2 matches 8 bases. This CDR3 spans 19 amino acids. The germline V gene encodes CDR1 GTSNPN and CDR2 SVGIG (reference sequence). Trimming at V came to 1 base and at J to 0 bases, leaving 13 bases not matched to a gene. CDR3 in amino acids: CAWSAKGLGGSPNTGELFF. In DNA, the CDR3 is TGTGCCTGGAGTGCAAAGGGACTAGGCGGGAGCCCGAACACCGGGGAGCTGTTTTTT. Filled out from reference TRBV30 and TRBJ2-2, the complete variable domain reads SQTIHQWPATLVQPVGSPLSLECTVEGTSNPNLYWYRQAAGRGLQLLFYSVGIGQISSEVPQNLSASRPQDRQFILSSKKLLLSDSGFYLCAWSAKGLGGSPNTGELFFGEGSRLTVL.

The chain employs TRBV5-1 and TRBJ2-1, with 11 bases that match TRBD2. The germline V gene has CDR1 SGHRS and CDR2 YFSETQ. There are 16 residues in the CDR3. Trimming cost V 5 bases and J 4 bases; bases outside gene matches: 8. The CDR3 here is CASSRTSGSRYNEQFF. In DNA form, the CDR3 reads TGCGCCAGCAGTCGCACTAGCGGGAGTCGATACAATGAGCAGTTCTTC. The full variable domain, rest sourced from reference TRBV5-1 and TRBJ2-1, is KAGVTQTPRYLIKTRGQQVTLSCSPISGHRSVSWYQQTPGQGLQFLFEYFSETQRNKGNFPGRFSGRQFSNSRSEMNVSTLELGDSALYLCASSRTSGSRYNEQFFGPGTRLTVL.

The chain carries TRBV6-5 and TRBJ2-3; TRBD2 matches at 8 bases. The trim removed 5 bases at V and 2 bases at J, leaving 3 bases unmatched. The germline CDR1 and CDR2 sequences are MNHEY and SVGAGI. This CDR3 contains 14 residues. In nucleotides, the CDR3 is TGTGCCAGCAGTAGGCGGGAGGCCACAGATACGCAGTATTTT. Translation: CASSRREATDTQYF.

The V and J genes are TRBV21-1 and TRBJ1-5. TRBV21-1 is reported as a pseudogene. CDR3 length: 16 amino acids. CDR3 DNA: TGTGCCAGCAGCAAAATGCCGGGAGAGGGACCTCAGCCCCAGCATTTT. It is translated as CASSKMPGEGPQPQHF.

The table lists this clone with a count of one. CDR3 sequence reads: CASSHRATNEKLFF. In DNA, the CDR3 is TGTGCCAGTAGCCACAGAGCAACTAATGAAAAACTGTTTTTT. This chain joins TRBV19 and TRBJ1-4; no reliable D call. Trimming left V 6 bases short and J 0 bases short, with 8 bases between. This CDR3 has 14 amino acids. Germline CDR1 is LNHDA and CDR2 is SQIVND (reference sequence).

The chain is built from TRBV4-2 and TRBJ2-2; tentatively, D is TRBD1 (6 bases). CDR3 length: 16 residues. The ends were cut back, 4 bases at V and 0 bases at J, with 12 bases in the middle. CDR1 LGHNA and CDR2 YNFKEQ come from the germline V gene. The CDR3: CASSPSDSPNTGELFF. CDR3 DNA sequence: TGTGCCAGCAGCCCCTCGGACAGCCCGAACACCGGGGAGCTGTTTTTT.

This rearrangement joins TRBV5-5 to TRBJ2-5; the D gene is possibly TRBD1 (5 bases). CDR1 is SGHKS, CDR2 YYEKEE, per germline (reference sequence). The length of the CDR3 is 16 residues. V lost 0 bases to trimming and J lost 4 bases, with 16 bases between them. CDR3 DNA sequence: TGTGCCAGCAGCTTGGACGGACAAAGAGGCAGAGAGACCCAGTACTTC. It yields the protein CASSLDGQRGRETQYF.

The chain has TRBV6-1 and TRBJ1-2, with 7 nucleotides matching TRBD1. The CDR3 is 13 amino acids. Germline loops: CDR1 MNHNS, CDR2 SASEGT. V was clipped by 6 bases and J by 4 bases; unmatched bases: 5. The CDR3 sequence: CASREGAIYGYTF. CDR3 nucleotide sequence: TGTGCCAGCAGGGAGGGGGCAATCTATGGCTACACCTTC.

The chain couples TRBV15 to TRBJ2-7; 9 bases fit TRBD1. The CDR3 is 17 residues long. Germline V CDR1 and CDR2: LNHNV, YYDKDF (reference sequence). V was pared by 0 bases and J by 0 bases, with 6 bases of the junction left unmatched. The CDR3: CATSRDQGTGSSYEQYV. The DNA for the CDR3 is TGTGCCACCAGCAGAGATCAGGGGACAGGGAGCTCCTACGAGCAGTACGTC.

The chain combines TRBV6-6 with TRBJ1-2; the D is unclear. V was clipped by 0 bases and J by 0 bases, with 8 bases between them. The CDR3 sequence is 15 residues long. The V gene's germline CDR1 is MNHNY and CDR2 SVGAGI (reference sequence). The DNA of the CDR3 is TGTGCCAGCAGTTACTCGCAAGCCTCTAACTATGGCTACACCTTC. It specifies CASSYSQASNYGYTF.

The V and J genes are TRBV5-8 and TRBJ1-1; D may be TRBD1 (5 bases). Germline CDR1 reads SGHTS; CDR2 reads YDEGEE. The CDR3 has 15 residues. V lost 4 bases and J 4 bases, leaving 17 bases between the germline ends. The CDR3 is CASSSLGGTGTEAFF. In DNA, the CDR3 is TGTGCCAGCAGCAGCCTGGGCGGGACGGGCACTGAAGCTTTCTTT.

The chain uses TRBV4-1 and TRBJ1-5, with a possible D match to TRBD1 (5 bases). CDR3 length: 15 amino acids. The ends were cut back, 0 bases at V and 4 bases at J, with 10 bases in the middle. Looked up from germline, CDR1 is MGHRA and CDR2 is YSYEKL. The chain's CDR3 is CASSQDWGLNQPQHF. CDR3 in DNA: TGCGCCAGCAGCCAAGATTGGGGACTAAATCAGCCCCAGCATTTT.

This chain connects TRBV27 to TRBJ2-7; the D gene is possibly TRBD1 (6 bases). Germline V lookup: CDR1 MNHEY, CDR2 SMNVEV (reference sequence). V gave up 6 bases and J gave up 5 bases, with 23 bases separating them. The CDR3 consists of 16 residues. CDR3 protein: CASSLKQGTKRNEQYF. In DNA form, the CDR3 reads TGTGCCAGCAGCCTAAAACAGGGTACGAAACGAAACGAGCAGTACTTC.

The table lists this clone with a few counts. The chain has TRBV6-5 and TRBJ1-1, with D possibly being TRBD1 (6 bases). CDR3 size: 15 residues. Germline V gives CDR1 MNHEY, CDR2 SVGAGI. Trimming pared 5 bases from V and 0 bases from J, leaving 13 bases between. In DNA, the CDR3 is TGTGCCAGCAGTCCAACTACAGGGATGAACACTGAAGCTTTCTTT. Protein sequence: CASSPTTGMNTEAFF.